What follows are 6 T cell receptor beta chains derived from one specimen sequenced in a study of T cell responses to AZD1222 COVID-19 vaccine. The data were produced by immunoSEQ multiplex PCR, yet TCRdb's version contains in-frame clones alone and is incomplete. The table lists 84,000 or so clones, 90% of them singletons. The sample consisted of peripheral blood, taken 28 days after the second AZD1222 dose. The origin of the receptors is an adult who received the AZD1222 COVID-19 vaccine.

The chain joins TRBV9 to TRBJ2-6; no clear D gene. The germline V and J ends were trimmed by 3 bases and 1 base, with 5 bases remaining between them. The CDR3 sequence is 14 residues long. Germline loops: CDR1 SGDLS, CDR2 YYNGEE. DNA of the CDR3: TGTGCCAGCAGCGCCCCTTCTGGGGCCAACGTCCTGACTTTC. Its protein product is CASSAPSGANVLTF.

The sample holds a few counts of this clone. The V call is TRBV19, the J call TRBJ2-7; the D is unclear. This CDR3 is built from 13 residues. Germline V lookup: CDR1 LNHDA, CDR2 SQIVND (reference sequence). V dropped 5 bases and J dropped 4 bases, with 12 bases sitting between them. CDR3 sequence reads: CASSLGEEYEQYF. The CDR3 region has the DNA TGTGCCAGTAGTCTGGGTGAGGAGTACGAGCAGTACTTC.

This rearrangement joins TRBV18 to TRBJ1-1; tentatively, D is TRBD1 (6 bases). The CDR3 runs to 15 residues. CDR1 is KGHSH and CDR2 is LQKENI in the germline V gene. V lost 1 base and J lost 1, with 10 bases in between. CDR3 residues: CASSPQQGKNTEAFF. CDR3 DNA sequence: TGTGCCAGCTCACCACAACAGGGAAAGAACACTGAAGCTTTCTTT.

This clone appeared a single time. The chain is built from TRBV9 and TRBJ2-1; D might be TRBD1 (5 bases). The V end lost 0 bases, the J end lost 15 bases, and 19 bases lay between the germline ends. The CDR3 has 14 amino acids. From germline, CDR1 is SGDLS and CDR2 YYNGEE. The CDR3 spells CASSVDRTPDVRFF. The CDR3 bases are TGTGCCAGCAGCGTAGATCGGACACCTGACGTTCGGTTCTTC. Full variable domain (missing parts from reference TRBV9 and TRBJ2-1): DSGVTQTPKHLITATGQRVTLRCSPRSGDLSVYWYQQSLDQGLQFLIQYYNGEERAKGNILERFSAQQFPDLHSELNLSSLELGDSALYFCASSVDRTPDVRFFGPGTRLTVL.

This clone has just one count. The V call is TRBV13, the J call TRBJ2-7; 8 nucleotides align to TRBD1. Losses at the gene ends were 5 bases for V and 0 bases for J; bases not matched to a gene: 9. The CDR3 spans 16 residues. Germline CDR1 and CDR2: PRHDT and FYEKMQ (reference sequence). CDR3 in amino acids: CASSPGTGGRSYEQYF. CDR3 sequence (DNA): TGTGCCAGCAGCCCCGGGACAGGAGGGCGCTCCTACGAGCAGTACTTC.

The rearrangement links TRBV7-8 to TRBJ1-5, with D unclear. The V gene's germline CDR1 is SGHVS and CDR2 FQNEAQ. The CDR3 covers 13 residues. Trimming took 3 bases from V and 0 from J, leaving 3 bases between them. The CDR3 DNA follows: TGTGCCAGCAGCTTCAGTAGCAATCAGCCCCAGCATTTT. Its protein is CASSFSSNQPQHF. The full variable domain, rest sourced from reference TRBV7-8 and TRBJ1-5, is GAGVSQSPRYKVAKRGQDVALRCDPISGHVSLFWYQQALGQGPEFLTYFQNEAQLDKSGLPSDRFFAERPEGSVSTLKIQRTQQEDSAVYLCASSFSSNQPQHFGDGTRLSIL.